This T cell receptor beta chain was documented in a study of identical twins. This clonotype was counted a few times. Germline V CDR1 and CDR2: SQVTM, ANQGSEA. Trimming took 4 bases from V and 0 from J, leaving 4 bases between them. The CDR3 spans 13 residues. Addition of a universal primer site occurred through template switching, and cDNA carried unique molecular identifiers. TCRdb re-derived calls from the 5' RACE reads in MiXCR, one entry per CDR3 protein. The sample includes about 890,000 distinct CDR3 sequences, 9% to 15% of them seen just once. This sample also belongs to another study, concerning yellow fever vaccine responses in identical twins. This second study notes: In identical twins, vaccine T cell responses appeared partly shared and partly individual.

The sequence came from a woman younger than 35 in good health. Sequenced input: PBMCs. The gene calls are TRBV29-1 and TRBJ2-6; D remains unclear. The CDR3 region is CSVVSSGANVLTF. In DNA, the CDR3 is TGCAGCGTTGTAAGCTCTGGGGCCAACGTCCTGACTTTC. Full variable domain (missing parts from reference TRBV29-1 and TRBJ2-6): SAVISQKPSRDICQRGTSLTIQCQVDSQVTMMFWYRQQPGQSLTLIATANQGSEATYESGFVIDKFPISRPNLTFSTLTVSNMSPEDSSIYLCSVVSSGANVLTFGAGSRLTVL.